These 20 T cell receptor beta chains were all obtained from the same sample, sequenced in a study of blood T cell repertoires in COVID-19. Data came from immunoSEQ multiplex PCR; TCRdb stores just in-frame clones and leaves some out. The sample consists of a few hundred thousand clones, roughly nine tenths of them appearing once. The source material was peripheral blood. Receptors were obtained from a man aged 55 to 70 with acute or convalescent COVID-19.

The chain couples TRBV5-6 to TRBJ2-7; D ambiguous. Trimming removed 1 base at V and 5 bases at J, with 10 bases between. Germline loops: CDR1 SGHDT, CDR2 YYEEEE. The CDR3 is 13 residues long. The CDR3 nucleotides are TGTGCCAGCAGCTTGAGTTCACGGGACGAGCAGTACTTC. This encodes CASSLSSRDEQYF.

V usage is TRBV30 and J usage is TRBJ1-2; D gene uncertain. CDR1 and CDR2 (germline): GTSNPN, SVGIG (reference sequence). Trimming pared 0 bases from V and 8 bases from J, leaving 16 bases between. The CDR3 has 14 amino acids. Here the CDR3 reads CAWSVQTHLSGYTF. CDR3 DNA: TGTGCCTGGAGTGTACAGACCCACCTAAGCGGCTACACCTTC. The full variable domain, completed using reference TRBV30 and TRBJ1-2, is SQTIHQWPATLVQPVGSPLSLECTVEGTSNPNLYWYRQAAGRGLQLLFYSVGIGQISSEVPQNLSASRPQDRQFILSSKKLLLSDSGFYLCAWSVQTHLSGYTFGSGTRLTVV.

The gene calls are TRBV19 and TRBJ2-2, with TRBD2 matching over 10 bases. V lost 1 base and J lost 4; bases outside the gene matches: 0. The germline V gene encodes CDR1 LNHDA and CDR2 SQIVND (reference sequence). The CDR3 is 15 residues long. DNA for the CDR3: TGTGCCAGTAGTATAGGGACTAGCGGCACCGGGGAGCTGTTTTTT. Amino acids: CASSIGTSGTGELFF.

This clone occurred once. The V gene is TRBV6-9, the J gene TRBJ2-7; 8 bases are shared with TRBD1. From germline, CDR1 is MNHGY and CDR2 SVAAGI. V lost 6 bases and J lost 2; bases outside the gene matches: 9. There are 15 residues in the CDR3. The CDR3 DNA follows: TGTGCCAGCAGCCCCGGGACAGGCGTTACCTACGAGCAGTACTTC. Translated, it gives CASSPGTGVTYEQYF.

The chain carries TRBV5-1 and TRBJ1-3; D is perhaps TRBD1 (5 bases). The V and J ends lost 4 bases and 5 bases respectively, with 16 bases between them. This CDR3 comprises 15 residues. CDR1 is SGHRS, CDR2 YFSETQ, per germline. In DNA form, the CDR3 reads TGCGCCAGCAGCCCCACGGGGGGGTATAGAAACACCATATATTTT. It encodes CASSPTGGYRNTIYF.

V and J are TRBV27 and TRBJ2-7; tentative D call: TRBD2 (5 bases). The germline gives CDR1 MNHEY, CDR2 SMNVEV (reference sequence). Trimming removed 3 bases at V and 0 bases at J, with 24 bases between. CDR3 length equals 19 residues. CDR3 DNA: TGTGCCAGCAGTTTGCGGGTCTCGAGCCCGACTTCGGGCTCCTACGAGCAGTACTTC. This encodes CASSLRVSSPTSGSYEQYF.

V gene TRBV20-1 combines with J gene TRBJ2-4, with a possible D match to TRBD2 (5 bases). The CDR3 has 14 amino acids. Germline V gene data show CDR1 as DFQATT and CDR2 as SNEGSKA (reference sequence). The V end lost 3 bases, the J end lost 4 bases, and 13 bases lay between the germline ends. In DNA form, the CDR3 reads TGCAGTGCTAGTAAGCCCGGGGTTAAAAACATTCAGTACTTC. This encodes CSASKPGVKNIQYF.

The gene calls are TRBV11-2 and TRBJ2-5; 8 bases line up with TRBD1. The CDR3 loop spans 14 amino acids. With V trimmed by 2 bases and J by 2 bases, 1 base remained unmatched. The germline V gene has CDR1 SGHAT and CDR2 FQNNGV. Here the CDR3 reads CASSLQGAQETQYF. For the CDR3, the DNA is TGTGCCAGCAGCTTACAGGGGGCACAAGAGACCCAGTACTTC.

This chain uses TRBV10-3 with TRBJ1-3; tentatively, D is TRBD1 (5 bases). The V end was cut by 6 bases, the J end by 4 bases, with 13 bases between. Germline lookup yields CDR1 ENHRY and CDR2 SYGVKD. CDR3 length: 14 amino acids. Here the CDR3 reads CAIRTQTEGNTIYF. In nucleotides, the CDR3 is TGTGCCATCAGAACTCAGACAGAGGGAAACACCATATATTTT.

The V call is TRBV11-2, the J call TRBJ1-1; no firm D call. Per the germline V gene, CDR1 is SGHAT and CDR2 is FQNNGV. The CDR3 is made up of 15 amino acids. V was pared by 1 base and J by 2 bases, with 11 bases between. DNA for the CDR3: TGTGCCAGCAGCTTAGCCGGGGTACCAAACACTGAAGCTTTCTTT. Translation: CASSLAGVPNTEAFF.

The rearrangement links TRBV6-5 to TRBJ1-4, with 10 bases matching TRBD1. With 8 bases clipped from V and 4 bases from J, the junction kept 4 bases outside the gene matches. The germline gives CDR1 MNHEY, CDR2 SVGAGI. The CDR3 extends over 14 amino acids. This chain's CDR3 is CASRDRGLNEKLFF. The CDR3 DNA sequence: TGTGCCAGCCGGGACAGGGGACTTAATGAAAAACTGTTTTTT.

This clone was detected only a few times. The chain recombines TRBV2 with TRBJ2-1; D uncertain. The V end lost 6 bases, the J end lost 8 bases, and 14 bases lay between the germline ends. CDR1 is SNHLY, CDR2 FYNNEI, per germline. This CDR3 is 13 amino acids long. CDR3 in DNA: TGTGCCAGCAGCGAAACGGGTATTGATGAGCAGTTCTTC. It encodes CASSETGIDEQFF. Combining the CDR3 with reference TRBV2 and TRBJ2-1 gives the whole variable domain EPEVTQTPSHQVTQMGQEVILRCVPISNHLYFYWYRQILGQKVEFLVSFYNNEISEKSEIFDDQFSVERPDGSNFTLKIRSTKLEDSAMYFCASSETGIDEQFFGPGTRLTVL.

The rearrangement links TRBV28 to TRBJ2-7; D perhaps matches TRBD2 (6 bases). V gave up 4 bases and J gave up 0 bases, with 16 bases separating them. Germline assignment: CDR1 MDHEN and CDR2 SYDVKM. The CDR3 is made up of 16 amino acids. The CDR3 loop is CASSSPGERHSYEQYF. CDR3 bases: TGTGCCAGCAGTTCCCCGGGGGAGCGGCACTCCTACGAGCAGTACTTC. Full variable domain (rest looked up from reference TRBV28 and TRBJ2-7): DVKVTQSSRYLVKRTGEKVFLECVQDMDHENMFWYRQDPGLGLRLIYFSYDVKMKEKGDIPEGYSVSREKKERFSLILESASTNQTSMYLCASSSPGERHSYEQYFGPGTRLTVT.

The chain combines TRBV5-4 with TRBJ2-1; TRBD1 matches 7 bases. Germline V gene data show CDR1 as SGHNT and CDR2 as YYREEE (reference sequence). The CDR3 covers 13 residues. The ends lost 4 bases at V and 5 bases at J; junction bases unmatched: 3. DNA for the CDR3: TGTGCCAGCAGCCCGACAGGGCACAATGAGCAGTTCTTC. This sequence encodes CASSPTGHNEQFF.

This clone was detected once. V gene TRBV6-1 combines with J gene TRBJ1-2, with D unclear. The germline CDR1 and CDR2 sequences are MNHNS and SASEGT. Trimming left V 0 bases short and J 1 base short, with 15 bases between. This CDR3 has 17 residues. In nucleotides, the CDR3 is TGTGCCAGCAGTGAAGCGAGAACCACAGCCGTTAACTATGGCTACACCTTC. Its protein product is CASSEARTTAVNYGYTF.

This chain links TRBV7-9 with TRBJ2-5; D uncertain. The V gene's germline CDR1 is SEHNR and CDR2 FQNEAQ (reference sequence). V was trimmed by 2 bases and J by 5 bases, leaving 12 bases between them. The CDR3 contains 14 residues. The CDR3 loop reads CASSLSQARETQYF. In nucleotides, the CDR3 is TGTGCCAGCAGCTTAAGCCAGGCTCGGGAGACCCAGTACTTC. Full variable domain (remainder filled in from reference TRBV7-9 and TRBJ2-5): DTGVSQNPRHKITKRGQNVTFRCDPISEHNRLYWYRQTLGQGPEFLTYFQNEAQLEKSRLLSDRFSAERPKGSFSTLEIQRTEQGDSAMYLCASSLSQARETQYFGPGTRLLVL.

The chain uses TRBV30 and TRBJ1-5; 10 bases agree with TRBD1. Germline loops: CDR1 GTSNPN, CDR2 SVGIG (reference sequence). This CDR3 is built from 14 residues. J gave up 8 bases and V 1 base, and 5 bases lay outside the gene matches. The CDR3 is CAWSGGQGNEPQHF. Here the CDR3 DNA reads TGTGCCTGGAGTGGGGGACAGGGGAATGAGCCCCAGCATTTT. Combining the CDR3 with reference TRBV30 and TRBJ1-5 gives the whole variable domain SQTIHQWPATLVQPVGSPLSLECTVEGTSNPNLYWYRQAAGRGLQLLFYSVGIGQISSEVPQNLSASRPQDRQFILSSKKLLLSDSGFYLCAWSGGQGNEPQHFGDGTRLSIL.

The chain links TRBV28 to TRBJ1-5; no firm D call. CDR1 and CDR2 (germline): MDHEN, SYDVKM. V was shortened by 6 bases and J by 3 bases, with 6 bases between the two germline ends. The CDR3 runs 12 residues. CDR3 sequence (DNA): TGTGCCAGCAGAGAGCTCAATCAGCCCCAGCATTTT. Translation: CASRELNQPQHF.

This rearrangement joins TRBV2 to TRBJ1-1; D not certain. Germline values: CDR1 SNHLY, CDR2 FYNNEI. CDR3 length equals 15 residues. Trimming removed 1 base from V and 2 bases from J, with 11 bases in between. CDR3 nucleotide sequence: TGTGCCAGCAGTGAAGGGAGCGGACCTAACACTGAAGCTTTCTTT. Residues: CASSEGSGPNTEAFF.

This chain uses TRBV5-5 with TRBJ1-1; a weak D match, TRBD1 (5 bases). CDR3 size: 14 residues. Trimming took 3 bases from V and 1 from J, leaving 10 bases between them. Germline lookup yields CDR1 SGHKS and CDR2 YYEKEE (reference sequence). CDR3 nucleotide sequence: TGTGCCAGCAGCTGGGGCAGTACGAACACTGAAGCTTTCTTT. This sequence encodes CASSWGSTNTEAFF. Full variable domain (outside the CDR3, taken from reference TRBV5-5 and TRBJ1-1): DAGVTQSPTHLIKTRGQQVTLRCSPISGHKSVSWYQQVLGQGPQFIFQYYEKEERGRGNFPDRFSARQFPNYSSELNVNALLLGDSALYLCASSWGSTNTEAFFGQGTRLTVV.